Below are 4 T cell receptor beta chains sequenced from a single sample in a study of shared clonotypes between healthy human individuals. Sequencing used immunoSEQ multiplex PCR; TCRdb keeps in-frame clones, though not all of them. The sample records over a million clones, around 74% being singletons. Sequenced sample: memory CD4+ T cells sorted from blood. As to subset: CD45RA-negative fraction. The receptors were sampled from a man aged 18 to 30 in good health.

This chain links TRBV5-1 with TRBJ1-1; 8 bases match TRBD1. V lost 7 bases, J lost 1 base, and 6 bases stayed unmatched. Germline values: CDR1 SGHRS, CDR2 YFSETQ. This CDR3 spans 14 amino acids. CDR3 sequence (DNA): TGCGCCAGCCGGGCTGGACAGGGGAACACTGAAGCTTTCTTT. Protein sequence: CASRAGQGNTEAFF.

This chain joins TRBV29-1 and TRBJ2-4; possibly TRBD2 for D (5 bases). CDR1 is SQVTM, CDR2 ANQGSEA, per germline. Trimming took 1 base from V and 7 from J, leaving 5 bases between them. The CDR3 totals 11 residues. CDR3 DNA sequence: TGCAGCGTTGAAGCGGGGAACATTCAGTACTTC. The encoded protein is CSVEAGNIQYF.

The chain recombines TRBV27 with TRBJ2-5; 9 positions match TRBD2. CDR1 is MNHEY, CDR2 SMNVEV, per germline (reference sequence). This CDR3 has 13 residues. V gave up 2 bases and J gave up 10 bases; unmatched junction bases: 5. CDR3 bases: TGTGCCAGCAGTTTAGGCCTAGCGGGGCGCCAGTACTTC. It translates to CASSLGLAGRQYF.

The rearrangement uses TRBV7-2 and TRBJ1-4; 10 bases agree with TRBD1. The junction had 9 bases not matched to a gene; V was cut back by 5 bases and J by 0 bases. CDR1 and CDR2 from the germline V gene are SGHTA and FQGNSA. This CDR3 has 18 amino acids. CDR3 nucleotide sequence: TGTGCCAGCAGCCCCTGGACAGGGGGTAGGGCAACTAATGAAAAACTGTTTTTT. Translated, it gives CASSPWTGGRATNEKLFF.